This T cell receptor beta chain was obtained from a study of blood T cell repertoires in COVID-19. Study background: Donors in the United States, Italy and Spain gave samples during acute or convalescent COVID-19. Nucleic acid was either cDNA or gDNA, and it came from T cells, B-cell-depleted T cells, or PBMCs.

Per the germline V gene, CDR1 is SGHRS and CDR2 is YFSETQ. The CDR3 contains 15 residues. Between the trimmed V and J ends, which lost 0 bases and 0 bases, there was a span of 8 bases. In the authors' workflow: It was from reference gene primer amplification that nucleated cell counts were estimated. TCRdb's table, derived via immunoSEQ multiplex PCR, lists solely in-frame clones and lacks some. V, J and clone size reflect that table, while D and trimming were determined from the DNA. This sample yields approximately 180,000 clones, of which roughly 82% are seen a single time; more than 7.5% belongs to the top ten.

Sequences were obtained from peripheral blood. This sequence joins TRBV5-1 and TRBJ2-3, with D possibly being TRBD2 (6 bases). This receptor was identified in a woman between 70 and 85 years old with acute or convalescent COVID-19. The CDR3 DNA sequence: TGCGCCAGCAGCTTGGGGGGACTTAGCACAGATACGCAGTATTTT. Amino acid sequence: CASSLGGLSTDTQYF.